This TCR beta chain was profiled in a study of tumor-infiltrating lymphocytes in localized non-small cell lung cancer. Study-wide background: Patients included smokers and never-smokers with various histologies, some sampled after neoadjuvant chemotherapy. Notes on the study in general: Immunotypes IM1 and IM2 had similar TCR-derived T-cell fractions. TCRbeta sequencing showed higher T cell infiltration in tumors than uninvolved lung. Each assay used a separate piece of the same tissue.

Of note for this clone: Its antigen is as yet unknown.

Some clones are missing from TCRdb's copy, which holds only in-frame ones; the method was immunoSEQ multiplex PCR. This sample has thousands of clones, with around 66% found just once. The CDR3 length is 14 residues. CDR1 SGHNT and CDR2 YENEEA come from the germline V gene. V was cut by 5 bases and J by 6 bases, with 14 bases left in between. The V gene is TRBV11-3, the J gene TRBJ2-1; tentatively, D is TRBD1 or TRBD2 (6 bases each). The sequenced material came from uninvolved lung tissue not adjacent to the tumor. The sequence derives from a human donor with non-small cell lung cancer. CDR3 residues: CASSLPGARNEQFF. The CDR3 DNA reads TGTGCCAGCAGCCTCCCGGGGGCACGCAATGAGCAGTTCTTC.